The next 31 T cell receptor beta chains were all read from a single sample in a study of blood T cell repertoires in COVID-19. TCRdb's table, derived via immunoSEQ multiplex PCR, lists solely in-frame clones and lacks some. The profile shows some 120,000 clones, roughly 82% of them singletons. Sequencing was done on a sample of peripheral blood. Receptors were obtained from a human donor in a cohort sampled during active COVID-19.

This clone was detected once. The chain combines TRBV14 with TRBJ2-7, with 7 positions matching TRBD1. J was trimmed by 5 bases and V by 2 bases; bases with no gene match: 9. Germline loops: CDR1 SGHDN, CDR2 FVKESK. This CDR3 spans 15 amino acids. DNA of the CDR3: TGTGCCAGCAGCCAAACCGGGACAGCAGTCCACGAGCAGTACTTC. Encoded protein: CASSQTGTAVHEQYF.

V gene TRBV4-1 combines with J gene TRBJ1-6; D unresolved. Germline CDR1 is MGHRA and CDR2 is YSYEKL. CDR3 size: 16 residues. Trimming took off 2 bases at V and 0 bases at J, with 8 bases between the two ends. The CDR3 protein is CASSQQQSSYNSPLHF. DNA for the CDR3: TGCGCCAGCAGCCAACAACAGAGCTCCTATAATTCACCCCTCCACTTT.

This chain uses TRBV19 with TRBJ1-2; 10 bases match TRBD1. The germline gives CDR1 LNHDA, CDR2 SQIVND (reference sequence). V gave up 0 bases and J gave up 1 base; unmatched junction bases: 5. The CDR3 runs 17 residues. The CDR3 sequence is CASSIDLRDRGNYGYTF. CDR3 bases: TGTGCCAGTAGTATAGATCTCCGGGACAGGGGTAACTATGGCTACACCTTC.

The chain couples TRBV29-1 to TRBJ2-3; weak D call: TRBD2 (6 bases). CDR1 SQVTM and CDR2 ANQGSEA come from the germline V gene. Trimming pared 3 bases from V and 6 bases from J, leaving 13 bases between. This CDR3 spans 13 amino acids. CDR3 sequence reads: CSVDRQGGDTQYF. DNA of the CDR3: TGCAGCGTTGATAGGCAGGGAGGCGATACGCAGTATTTT.

This chain joins TRBV21-1 and TRBJ2-7; no DNA check was done on the table's D call, TRBD1. TRBV21-1 is classified as a pseudogene. The CDR3 spans 15 residues. The DNA of the CDR3 is TGTGCCAGCCGCGACAGCGCCCTGTCCTCCTACGAGCAGTACTTC. Amino acid sequence: CASRDSALSSYEQYF.

The chain is built from TRBV27 and TRBJ1-6; perhaps TRBD1 as D (5 bases). CDR3 length equals 17 residues. V gave up 8 bases and J gave up 0 bases, with 17 bases separating them. Germline loops: CDR1 MNHEY, CDR2 SMNVEV (reference sequence). The CDR3 DNA follows: TGTGCCAGCCTCCCCTACTCCGACAGCTCCTATAATTCACCCCTCCACTTT. Residues: CASLPYSDSSYNSPLHF.

The gene calls are TRBV9 and TRBJ2-3, with TRBD1 identical over 7 bases. This CDR3 comprises 14 residues. Per germline, CDR1 SGDLS and CDR2 YYNGEE. V shed 4 bases and J 2 bases; nucleotides not matched to a gene: 4. In DNA, the CDR3 is TGTGCCAGCAGCCCGGGACAGAACACAGATACGCAGTATTTT. Its protein product is CASSPGQNTDTQYF.

This chain joins TRBV12-3 or TRBV12-4 and TRBJ2-3, with a tentative D call TRBD1 (5 bases). With 4 bases removed from V and 5 bases from J, the gap between germline ends came to 7 bases. The CDR3 contains 12 residues. The CDR3 region has the DNA TGTGCCAGCAGTTCAGGGAAAGATACGCAGTATTTT. It translates to CASSSGKDTQYF.

The gene calls are TRBV6-5 and TRBJ1-2; D remains unclear. The CDR3 spans 12 residues. The germline V gene has CDR1 MNHEY and CDR2 SVGAGI. Deletions cut 4 bases from V and 8 bases from J, with 11 bases between. CDR3 loop: CASSSFGEGYTF. In DNA, the CDR3 is TGTGCCAGCAGTTCCTTTGGGGAGGGCTACACCTTC.

V usage is TRBV11-3 and J usage is TRBJ2-1; 11 positions agree with TRBD2. CDR1 and CDR2 (germline): SGHNT, YENEEA. The V segment lost 5 bases and the J segment 1 base; nucleotides outside the gene matches: 13. The CDR3 contains 19 residues. The CDR3: CASSPGGSGGEGSYNEQFF. The CDR3 DNA reads as TGTGCCAGCAGCCCAGGTGGTAGCGGGGGGGAAGGGTCCTACAATGAGCAGTTCTTC.

The J gene is TRBJ2-3, the V gene TRBV9, with 9 bases lining up with TRBD2. The CDR3 runs to 16 residues. CDR1 is SGDLS and CDR2 is YYNGEE in the germline V gene. The junction had 4 bases not matched to a gene; V was cut back by 0 bases and J by 2 bases. The DNA of the CDR3 is TGTGCCAGCAGCGTAGGGAGCGGGGGGCCCACAGATACGCAGTATTTT. It yields the protein CASSVGSGGPTDTQYF.

The chain combines TRBV4-3 with TRBJ2-1, with 9 bases identical to TRBD2. In germline, CDR1 is LGHNA, CDR2 YSLEER. The V gene end was trimmed by 0 bases and the J gene end by 9 bases; junction bases not matched to a gene: 3. This CDR3 spans 14 amino acids. In DNA form, the CDR3 reads TGCGCCAGCAGCCAAGATAAAGCGGGAGGTGAGCAGTTCTTC. It specifies CASSQDKAGGEQFF.

The CDR3 reads CASSLRTGGPDTQYF. CDR3 coding DNA: TGTGCCAGCAGCTTAAGGACAGGGGGGCCAGATACGCAGTATTTT. This sequence joins TRBV7-2 and TRBJ2-3; 10 bases are a match to TRBD1. The CDR3 contains 15 residues. Germline lookup yields CDR1 SGHTA and CDR2 FQGNSA. Trimming took 2 bases from V and 4 from J; bases not matched to a gene: 3.

There are a few counts of this clone. The V gene is TRBV19, the J gene TRBJ2-7; D is possibly TRBD1 (6 bases). This CDR3 region has 14 residues. Trimming left V 3 bases short and J 2 bases short, with 11 bases between. Germline V gene data show CDR1 as LNHDA and CDR2 as SQIVND (reference sequence). CDR3 sequence (DNA): TGTGCCAGTAGTATCGGCACAGGGACCTACGAGCAGTACTTC. This translates into CASSIGTGTYEQYF.

The chain carries TRBV7-8 and TRBJ1-1; D possibly corresponds to TRBD1 (6 bases). This CDR3 comprises 14 residues. V was shortened by 4 bases and J by 4 bases, with 13 bases between the two germline ends. Germline V lookup: CDR1 SGHVS, CDR2 FQNEAQ. The CDR3 nucleotides are TGTGCCAGCAGCTCACAGGGTCGGGGCACTGAAGCTTTCTTT. It yields the protein CASSSQGRGTEAFF.

The genes are TRBV3-1 (or the pseudogene TRBV3-2) and TRBJ1-5, with D perhaps TRBD1 (6 bases). Germline CDR1 reads LGHDT; CDR2 reads YNNKEL (reference sequence). Trimming cost V 1 base and J 1 base, with 17 bases left between them. The CDR3 sequence is 18 residues long. The DNA of the CDR3 is TGTGCCAGCAGCCAAGGGGCAGGGGAAAGGGAGAGCAATCAGCCCCAGCATTTT. It specifies CASSQGAGERESNQPQHF.

This chain connects TRBV5-1 to TRBJ2-7; 9 nucleotides match TRBD2. CDR1 and CDR2 from the germline V gene are SGHRS and YFSETQ. The length of the CDR3 is 16 residues. V was pared by 1 base and J by 0 bases, with 5 bases of the junction left unmatched. CDR3 in DNA: TGCGCCAGCAGCTTGTATCCTAGCGGGGACTCCTACGAGCAGTACTTC. This encodes CASSLYPSGDSYEQYF.

The V gene is TRBV7-9, the J gene TRBJ1-6, with TRBD1 identical over 9 bases. The germline V gene has CDR1 SEHNR and CDR2 FQNEAQ (reference sequence). CDR3 length: 15 residues. With 5 bases clipped from V and 10 bases from J, the junction kept 9 bases outside the gene matches. The chain's CDR3 is CASSPGTGKWSPLHF. The CDR3 bases are TGTGCCAGCAGCCCCGGGACAGGGAAGTGGTCACCCCTCCACTTT. The whole variable domain, remainder taken from reference TRBV7-9 and TRBJ1-6, is DTGVSQNPRHKITKRGQNVTFRCDPISEHNRLYWYRQTLGQGPEFLTYFQNEAQLEKSRLLSDRFSAERPKGSFSTLEIQRTEQGDSAMYLCASSPGTGKWSPLHFGNGTRLTVT.

The rearrangement uses TRBV12-3 or TRBV12-4 and TRBJ2-1, with a possible D match to TRBD1 (6 bases). CDR3 length equals 13 residues. The V end lost 5 bases, the J end lost 2 bases, and 7 bases lay between the germline ends. The DNA for the CDR3 is TGTGCCAGCAGTCGGGACACCTACAATGAGCAGTTCTTC. Encoded protein: CASSRDTYNEQFF.

This CDR3 reads CASSRDRAYTEAFF. CDR3 DNA sequence: TGTGCCAGTTCCCGGGACAGGGCGTACACTGAAGCTTTCTTT. The chain joins TRBV6-5 to TRBJ1-1; TRBD1 aligns across 9 bases. The CDR3 is 14 residues long. V was pared by 9 bases and J by 3 bases, with 8 bases of the junction left unmatched. Germline-derived CDR1 and CDR2 are MNHEY and SVGAGI.

About this clone: At the DNA level, this CDR3 is encoded by other sequences in the same sample as well. The chain is built from TRBV7-6 and TRBJ2-5; 7 bases map to TRBD1. V shed 5 bases, J shed 4 bases, and the junction held 10 bases outside the gene matches. This CDR3 is built from 15 residues. Looked up from germline, CDR1 is SGHVS and CDR2 is FNYEAQ. CDR3 residues: CASSPTQGLGETQYF. The DNA of the CDR3 is TGTGCCAGCAGCCCGACACAGGGGTTGGGAGAGACCCAGTACTTC.

V is TRBV5-4 and J is TRBJ2-1; no definite D call. CDR1 and CDR2 (germline): SGHNT, YYREEE (reference sequence). Trimming stripped 4 bases from V and 0 bases from J, with 11 bases between. The CDR3 loop spans 15 amino acids. CDR3 region: CASSSEANSYNEQFF. The CDR3 DNA reads TGTGCCAGCAGCAGCGAGGCGAACTCCTACAATGAGCAGTTCTTC.

The V call is TRBV3-1 (or the pseudogene TRBV3-2), the J call TRBJ1-1; no reliable D call. The CDR3 runs 14 residues. Germline V gene lookup returns CDR1 LGHDT and CDR2 YNNKEL (reference sequence). The ends were cut back, 0 bases at V and 4 bases at J, with 9 bases in the middle. The CDR3 reads CASSQDWSGTEAFF. Here the CDR3 DNA reads TGTGCCAGCAGCCAAGATTGGTCAGGCACTGAAGCTTTCTTT.

The V call is TRBV11-2, the J call TRBJ2-5, with 14 bases lining up with TRBD2. V lost 5 bases and J lost 5; bases outside the gene matches: 13. This CDR3 comprises 18 residues. CDR1 and CDR2 (germline): SGHAT, FQNNGV. The CDR3 region is CASSLSTSGGAVRETQYF. In DNA, the CDR3 is TGTGCCAGCAGCCTGTCGACTAGCGGGGGGGCCGTCAGGGAGACCCAGTACTTC.

The V call is TRBV10-2, the J call TRBJ1-1; the match to TRBD1 covers 8 bases. The V segment lost 3 bases and the J segment 2 bases; nucleotides outside the gene matches: 14. Germline V gene data show CDR1 as WSHSY and CDR2 as SAAADI. The CDR3 spans 18 residues. In DNA form, the CDR3 reads TGCGCCAGCAGTGACTGGACAGGGCTGGTCCCCCTCAACACTGAAGCTTTCTTT. Translated, it gives CASSDWTGLVPLNTEAFF.

This chain connects TRBV5-1 to TRBJ2-7; D unresolved. Per germline, CDR1 SGHRS and CDR2 YFSETQ. The CDR3 spans 13 residues. Trimming pared 0 bases from V and 9 bases from J, leaving 13 bases between. This chain's CDR3 is CASSLVGRSGQYF. For the CDR3, the DNA is TGCGCCAGCAGCTTGGTCGGAAGATCGGGGCAGTACTTC.

This chain links TRBV3-1 (or the pseudogene TRBV3-2) with TRBJ2-5; D gene unclear. The CDR3 contains 16 residues. Per germline, CDR1 LGHDT and CDR2 YNNKEL (reference sequence). The V end was cut by 0 bases, the J end by 1 base, with 12 bases between. CDR3 residues: CASSQDEEFTQETQYF. The CDR3 nucleotides are TGTGCCAGCAGCCAAGATGAGGAGTTCACCCAAGAGACCCAGTACTTC.

This clone was seen a handful of times. This sequence joins TRBV11-3 and TRBJ1-2, with a tentative D call TRBD1 (6 bases). This CDR3 region has 15 residues. Trimming took off 5 bases at V and 1 base at J, with 14 bases between the two ends. Germline CDR1 is SGHNT and CDR2 is YENEEA. CDR3 DNA: TGTGCCAGCAGCCCCCTGGGGGCTAGTAACTATGGCTACACCTTC. Its translation is CASSPLGASNYGYTF.

About this clone itself: Other DNA sequences from this sample encode an identical CDR3 as well. The chain joins TRBV2 to TRBJ2-2; TRBD2 aligns across 9 bases. CDR1 and CDR2 from the germline V gene are SNHLY and FYNNEI. The CDR3 is made up of 16 amino acids. V lost 8 bases to trimming and J lost 6 bases; unmatched junction nucleotides: 13. CDR3 protein: CASDRGRAGGPGELFF. The CDR3 DNA follows: TGTGCCAGCGACCGGGGTCGCGCGGGGGGGCCCGGGGAGCTGTTTTTT.

V usage is TRBV28 and J usage is TRBJ2-2, with no clear D. V lost 5 bases and J 7 bases, leaving 5 bases between the germline ends. This CDR3 region has 11 residues. Germline V gene data show CDR1 as MDHEN and CDR2 as SYDVKM. The CDR3 here is CASSIYGELFF. The CDR3 region has the DNA TGTGCCAGCAGTATTTACGGGGAGCTGTTTTTT.

The chain joins TRBV9 to TRBJ1-5; possibly TRBD1 for D (5 bases). The CDR3 has 17 residues. Germline CDR1 reads SGDLS; CDR2 reads YYNGEE. The V end lost 0 bases, the J end lost 0 bases, and 13 bases lay between the germline ends. The CDR3 bases are TGTGCCAGCAGCGTAGCTGACAGAATTTATAGCAATCAGCCCCAGCATTTT. It yields the protein CASSVADRIYSNQPQHF.